These 15 T cell receptor beta chains were sequenced from one sample in a study of blood T cell repertoires in COVID-19. Repertoires were generated with immunoSEQ multiplex PCR, while TCRdb's copy carries only in-frame clones and drops some. The sample has about 310,000 clones; around nine tenths are singletons. Material: peripheral blood. Receptors originate from a man between 65 and 85 years old with acute or convalescent COVID-19.

The chain recombines TRBV7-2 with TRBJ2-5; 12 bases map to TRBD1. This CDR3 comprises 14 residues. V was pared by 6 bases and J by 5 bases, with 4 bases of the junction left unmatched. Germline values: CDR1 SGHTA, CDR2 FQGNSA. The CDR3: CASRRGTGGETQYF. CDR3 DNA sequence: TGTGCCAGCAGACGGGGGACAGGGGGCGAGACCCAGTACTTC.

CDR3 in amino acids: CASSHGTGILETQYF. Here the CDR3 DNA reads TGCGCCAGCAGCCACGGGACAGGGATATTGGAGACCCAGTACTTC. The chain recombines TRBV4-1 with TRBJ2-5; the match to TRBD1 covers 9 bases. Germline V gene data show CDR1 as MGHRA and CDR2 as YSYEKL. Trimming at V came to 3 bases and at J to 5 bases, leaving 7 bases not matched to a gene. The CDR3 has 15 residues.

This rearrangement joins TRBV6-2 or TRBV6-3 to TRBJ1-2, with D perhaps matching TRBD1 (5 bases). The CDR3 totals 14 residues. Trimming took off 2 bases at V and 2 bases at J, with 9 bases between the two ends. The germline V gene encodes CDR1 MNHEY and CDR2 SVGEGT. The CDR3 region is CASSYGPGNYGYTF. The CDR3 nucleotides are TGTGCCAGCAGTTACGGCCCAGGGAACTATGGCTACACCTTC.

The chain couples TRBV7-2 to TRBJ2-2; D may be TRBD2 (5 bases). V shed 0 bases and J shed 6 bases, with 11 bases lying between them. Per the germline V gene, CDR1 is SGHTA and CDR2 is FQGNSA. CDR3 length: 15 amino acids. The CDR3 loop is CASSLALGMAGELFF. The CDR3 DNA is TGTGCCAGCAGCTTAGCGCTCGGGATGGCCGGGGAGCTGTTTTTT.

The chain carries TRBV9 and TRBJ1-2; D remains unclear. V was shortened by 4 bases and J by 8 bases, with 21 bases between the two germline ends. There are 15 residues in the CDR3. From germline, CDR1 is SGDLS and CDR2 YYNGEE. CDR3 in amino acids: CASSPHGGRGVGYTF. CDR3 bases: TGTGCCAGCAGCCCTCATGGAGGGCGGGGAGTCGGCTACACCTTC. The variable domain in full, completed from reference TRBV9 and TRBJ1-2, reads DSGVTQTPKHLITATGQRVTLRCSPRSGDLSVYWYQQSLDQGLQFLIQYYNGEERAKGNILERFSAQQFPDLHSELNLSSLELGDSALYFCASSPHGGRGVGYTFGSGTRLTVV.

The V gene is TRBV9, the J gene TRBJ2-1; D ambiguous. The germline V and J ends were trimmed by 0 bases and 5 bases, with 12 bases remaining between them. Germline V gene data show CDR1 as SGDLS and CDR2 as YYNGEE. This CDR3 comprises 15 residues. The CDR3 loop reads CASSVGQIGDNEQFF. As DNA, the CDR3 is TGTGCCAGCAGCGTAGGTCAGATCGGAGACAATGAGCAGTTCTTC.

In this sample, this clone turned up once. This chain uses TRBV3-1 (or the pseudogene TRBV3-2) with TRBJ2-7, with 12 positions matching TRBD2. The CDR3 is 17 residues long. The germline gives CDR1 LGHDT, CDR2 YNNKEL (reference sequence). J was trimmed by 6 bases and V by 4 bases; bases with no gene match: 13. CDR3 amino acids: CASSRASGGAFPLEQYF. The CDR3 bases are TGTGCCAGCAGCCGAGCTAGCGGGGGGGCCTTCCCCCTCGAGCAGTACTTC.

This chain links TRBV6-5 with TRBJ2-7; D possibly corresponds to TRBD2 (5 bases). The germline CDR1 and CDR2 sequences are MNHEY and SVGAGI. The CDR3 contains 15 residues. V shed 0 bases and J shed 4 bases, with 13 bases lying between them. CDR3 residues: CASSYSLRRVYEQYF. The CDR3 DNA follows: TGTGCCAGCAGTTACTCGCTTCGGCGGGTATACGAGCAGTACTTC.

The chain combines TRBV5-1 with TRBJ2-2; tentatively, D is TRBD2 (6 bases). The CDR3 is 16 residues long. V shed 1 base and J shed 1 base, with 11 bases lying between them. Per the germline V gene, CDR1 is SGHRS and CDR2 is YFSETQ. CDR3 region: CASSLFSRGNTGELFF. The CDR3 bases are TGCGCCAGCAGCTTGTTCTCGCGGGGGAACACCGGGGAGCTGTTTTTT.

This chain connects TRBV10-3 to TRBJ2-2, with 9 bases identical to TRBD2. The trim removed 4 bases at V and 7 bases at J, leaving 10 bases unmatched. The CDR3 spans 16 residues. CDR1 is ENHRY and CDR2 is SYGVKD in the germline V gene. The CDR3 protein is CAISGPGGGAVGELFF. Written as DNA, the CDR3 is TGTGCCATCAGTGGTCCGGGCGGGGGGGCCGTCGGGGAGCTGTTTTTT.

The gene calls are TRBV9 and TRBJ1-3; D possibly corresponds to TRBD1 (5 bases). CDR1 is SGDLS and CDR2 is YYNGEE in the germline V gene. This CDR3 has 16 amino acids. V lost 0 bases, J lost 0 bases, and 10 bases lay in between. CDR3 nucleotide sequence: TGTGCCAGCAGCGTAGAAGGGGTGAGCTCTGGAAACACCATATATTTT. Amino acid sequence: CASSVEGVSSGNTIYF.

The chain couples TRBV5-1 to TRBJ2-5, with 9 nucleotides matching TRBD1. This CDR3 is 16 amino acids long. Germline trimming cut 4 bases from V and 5 bases from J; bases unmatched to any gene: 12. The germline gives CDR1 SGHRS, CDR2 YFSETQ. CDR3 coding DNA: TGCGCCAGCAGCGCCCTACAGGGGGCGCCCCGGGAGACCCAGTACTTC. This gives the protein CASSALQGAPRETQYF.

This sequence joins TRBV30 and TRBJ1-6; D remains unclear. The CDR3 is made up of 12 amino acids. The germline V gene has CDR1 GTSNPN and CDR2 SVGIG (reference sequence). The CDR3 nucleotides are TGTGCTGCCGGGTCTCGGAATTCACCCCTCCACTTT. It yields the protein CAAGSRNSPLHF.

The chain couples TRBV5-4 to TRBJ2-7, with 13 bases identical to TRBD2. This CDR3 has 16 amino acids. V trimming: 0 bases; J trimming: 3 bases; junction bases outside the gene matches: 3. The V gene's germline CDR1 is SGHNT and CDR2 YYREEE (reference sequence). CDR3 sequence: CASSLGGLAGSYEQYF. The CDR3 DNA reads as TGTGCCAGCAGCTTGGGGGGACTAGCGGGGAGCTACGAGCAGTACTTC.

This chain uses TRBV7-9 with TRBJ1-1; D perhaps matches TRBD1 (5 bases). V lost 5 bases and J 4 bases, leaving 14 bases between the germline ends. The CDR3 extends over 14 amino acids. Germline values: CDR1 SEHNR, CDR2 FQNEAQ (reference sequence). The CDR3 region has the DNA TGTGCCAGCAGCCGTGGGACTGTGGGCACTGAAGCTTTCTTT. The encoded protein is CASSRGTVGTEAFF.